This T cell receptor (gamma chain) was obtained from a study of intestinal T cells in coeliac disease (TCRdb year 2020). Turning to the overall study: Coeliac patients were much younger than controls, with mean ages of around 16.0 versus 57 years in the TRG cohort. The TCR-delta (TRD) cohort comprised duodenal biopsies from approximately eleven coeliac disease patients and approximately eleven non-coeliac controls. A second, larger TCR-gamma (TRG) cohort comprised duodenal biopsies from 35 or so coeliac disease patients and some 20 non-coeliac controls. What the study reported, not specific to this receptor: TRD kmer-based clustering correctly classified all 22 biopsies in training, with a reported leave-one-out accuracy of around 92%. There was no way to tell repeated CDR3 amino acid sequences apart from PCR duplicates. FFPE-derived DNA was found to be relatively degraded, and loss of a proportion of TCR sequences in each sample was likely caused by this degradation. Clustering based on TRG put most of the 54 biopsies (94.4%) in the right class, and the reported leave-one-out accuracy was around 90%. Coeliac and control groups differed significantly in age, although an age-split analysis did not yield significant classification.

Preparation of the library involved multiplex PCR. The instrument given in TCRdb is Ion Torrent PGM. TRG repertoires were amplified from about 0.2 ug of biopsy DNA with the LymphoTrack kit, in which Illumina adapters are carried by the primers. After purification with AMPure XP beads and quantification on a 2100 Bioanalyzer, the TRG amplicons were pooled in equimolar amounts. An Ion PGM instrument was used to sequence the TRG libraries. Per the source publication's procedure: Using FastX, any read was removed if more than 10% of its nucleotides had quality scores below the third quartile calculated per patient. IMGT/HighV-QUEST was used to align reads in order to assign V, D and J genes, locate CDR3 regions and judge functionality. Sequences were converted to amino acids, and every sequence predicted to be non-functional was removed. The CDR3s were broken into kmers both with and without positional annotation, PCA was run on the kmer frequencies, and the samples were clustered using every one of the 1023 combinations of PCs 1-10. Classification was validated by leave-one-out cross-validation, in which parameters were re-optimised on the remaining samples each time. Shannon diversity was computed with the vegan R package from repeated random subsamples equal to the lowest read count. Clones were re-identified by TCRdb from the public reads with CATT, and rows with the same DNA were merged. These V and J calls rely on TCRdb rather than the paper's analysis. This sample has under 550 gamma-chain clones in its table, and roughly two fifths of those were observed once. Clones ranked in the top ten supply 30% to 50% of the sample.

A word on this clone: What antigen it recognizes has not been identified. Base qualities are not at hand, and no much larger clone is one base apart.

Genomic DNA was extracted with the QIAamp DNA FFPE tissue kit from ten 5-um FFPE scrolls per case. To test whether coeliac disease can be classified from the TCR repertoire, the study used fully anonymised formalin-fixed paraffin-embedded duodenal biopsies that were not needed for diagnosis. The origin of this receptor is a human donor with celiac disease. The sequencing sample was made of a duodenal biopsy.

CDR3 protein: CAVGWRQCSNYYKKLF. The bases are TGTGCTGTGGGGTGGCGGCAGTGCTCGAATTATTATAAGAAACTCTTT. The rearrangement joined TRGV9 to TRGJ1 or TRGJ2. The CDR3 numbers 16 residues from cysteine through phenylalanine. The CDR3 DNA has 48 bases and is translated from base 1. CDR1 and CDR2 (GITISATS, ISYDGTV) derive from the germline V gene (reference sequence).